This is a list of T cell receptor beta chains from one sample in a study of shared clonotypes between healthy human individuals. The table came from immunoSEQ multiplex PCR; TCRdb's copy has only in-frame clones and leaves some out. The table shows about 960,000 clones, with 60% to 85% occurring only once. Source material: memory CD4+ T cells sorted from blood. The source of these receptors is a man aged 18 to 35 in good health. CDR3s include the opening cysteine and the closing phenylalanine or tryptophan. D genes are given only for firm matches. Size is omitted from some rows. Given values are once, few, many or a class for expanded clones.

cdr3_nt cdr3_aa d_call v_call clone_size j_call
TGTGCCTGGAGTCCCCGGGACCTCGGGGTAAACACCATATATTTT CAWSPRDLGVNTIYF NA TRBV30 few TRBJ1-3
TGCAGCGTGGGGTCATACAATGAGCAGTTCTTC CSVGSYNEQFF NA TRBV29-1 NA TRBJ2-1
TGTGCCTGGAGTGTACAAGCCATCGCCTACGAGCAGTACTTC CAWSVQAIAYEQYF NA TRBV30 NA TRBJ2-7
TGTGCCAGTAGTAACTCAGAAATTTCGAAAAACATTCAGTACTTC CASSNSEISKNIQYF NA TRBV19 NA TRBJ2-4
TGTGCCAGCCAGGGATTTAATTCACCCCTCCACTTT CASQGFNSPLHF NA TRBV28 NA TRBJ1-6
TGTGCCAGCAGCTACTCACCGCCACGTGGGGTGGCAGGGGCAGAGACCCAGTACTTC CASSYSPPRGVAGAETQYF NA TRBV5-4 NA TRBJ2-5
TGTGCCAGCAGTGAAGGACGAAACTTC CASSEGRNF NA TRBV6-1 once TRBJ2-7
TGTGCCTGGACAGCGGGGGGTCTGAACACCGGGGAGCTGTTTTTT CAWTAGGLNTGELFF TRBD2 TRBV30 NA TRBJ2-2
TGTGCCATCAGTGACACCTCGACGGGGGGCACTGAAGCTTTCTTT CAISDTSTGGTEAFF NA TRBV10-3 NA TRBJ1-1
TGTGCCAGCAGGATCGATCGGGGCCTTAACACTGAAGCTTTCTTT CASRIDRGLNTEAFF NA TRBV28 NA TRBJ1-1
TGTGCCAGCAGTGATTCGGGTTTAGCGGGAGTTTTCAATGAGCAGTTCTTC CASSDSGLAGVFNEQFF TRBD2 TRBV6-1 NA TRBJ2-1
TGTGCCTGGAGTGTACTTGCGGGGGGCAATGAGCAGTTCTTC CAWSVLAGGNEQFF TRBD2 TRBV30 NA TRBJ2-1
TGCGCCAGCGCCCTGGTGAACGCGGGGGGCACTGAAGCTTTCTTT CASALVNAGGTEAFF NA TRBV10-2 NA TRBJ1-1
TGTGCCAGCAGCCGCAAGGGAAATGTCGGCACAGATACGCAGTATTTT CASSRKGNVGTDTQYF NA TRBV6-6 NA TRBJ2-3
TGCGCCAGCAGCTTGGATGGGGAGCCTAGAGGTGGCTACACCTTC CASSLDGEPRGGYTF NA TRBV5-1 NA TRBJ1-2
TGTGCCAGCAGCCCGGGACAGTTCTCCTACGAGCAGTACTTC CASSPGQFSYEQYF TRBD1 TRBV7-6 few TRBJ2-7
TGCGCCAGCAGTGAGGACCCTGCCTATGGCTACACCTTC CASSEDPAYGYTF NA TRBV10-1 NA TRBJ1-2
TGTGCCAGCAGTGACTCTATAACTTCTTATAGCAATCAGCCCCAGCATTTT CASSDSITSYSNQPQHF NA TRBV6-4 once TRBJ1-5
TGTGCCAGCAGAAAAGGGACCTCCTACGAGCAGTACTTC CASRKGTSYEQYF NA TRBV6-1 NA TRBJ2-7
TGTGCCAGCAGCGCACAGGACAGACCTAATGAAAAACTGTTTTTT CASSAQDRPNEKLFF NA TRBV9 NA TRBJ1-4
TGTGCCAGCAGTGGTAGTGGCTATGGCTACACCTTC CASSGSGYGYTF NA TRBV2 many TRBJ1-2
TGTGCCATCAGTCATAGCACAGATACGCAGTATTTT CAISHSTDTQYF NA TRBV10-3 NA TRBJ2-3
TGTGCCAGCAGCTCCCCCCCAACAGGGACCTCCTCTGAGGCTTTCTTT CASSSPPTGTSSEAFF NA TRBV7-3 NA TRBJ1-1